These 5 T cell receptor beta chains originate from one sample sequenced in a study of early stage breast cancer tumors. Sequencing was performed with immunoSEQ multiplex PCR; in TCRdb, only in-frame clones are kept and a portion is missing. The sample contains tens of thousands of clones, around 53% of which appear only once. The sample consisted of breast tumor tissue. The source is a person aged 45-65 years with breast cancer.

The chain combines TRBV27 with TRBJ2-1; 13 nucleotides align to TRBD2. The CDR3 consists of 17 residues. Germline V CDR1 and CDR2: MNHEY, SMNVEV (reference sequence). The trim removed 5 bases at V and 7 bases at J, leaving 11 bases unmatched. This CDR3 reads CASSPRTSGSGLNEQFF. DNA of the CDR3: TGTGCCAGCAGTCCCAGGACTAGCGGGAGTGGGTTGAATGAGCAGTTCTTC.

The gene calls are TRBV4-1 and TRBJ1-1, with unresolved D. CDR1 is MGHRA, CDR2 YSYEKL, per germline. This CDR3 contains 15 residues. Trimming cost V 0 bases and J 8 bases, with 16 bases left between them. CDR3 in amino acids: CASSQEPNHLVEAFF. CDR3 coding DNA: TGCGCCAGCAGCCAAGAACCCAACCACCTGGTAGAAGCTTTCTTT.

This chain uses TRBV27 with TRBJ2-5; D is uncertain. The CDR3 sequence is 15 residues long. The ends were cut back, 4 bases at V and 2 bases at J, with 14 bases in the middle. Per the germline V gene, CDR1 is MNHEY and CDR2 is SMNVEV (reference sequence). CDR3 residues: CASSSTGRQQETQYF. DNA for the CDR3: TGTGCCAGCAGTTCCACCGGACGGCAGCAAGAGACCCAGTACTTC.

This clone was seen a few times. This chain connects TRBV11-1 to TRBJ2-1, with 7 bases matching TRBD2. CDR1 is SGHAT and CDR2 is FQDESV in the germline V gene (reference sequence). CDR3 size: 14 residues. After removal of 6 bases from V and 3 bases from J, the junction contained 5 bases not matched to a gene. CDR3 nucleotide sequence: TGTGCCAGCAGTCGGACTAGGGACTACAATGAGCAGTTCTTC. Translated: CASSRTRDYNEQFF.

The genes are TRBV18 and TRBJ2-1, with D maybe TRBD1 (5 bases). V was shortened by 6 bases and J by 0 bases, with 9 bases between the two germline ends. CDR3 length equals 14 residues. CDR1 and CDR2 (germline): KGHSH, LQKENI. The CDR3 is CASSDSSSYNEQFF. In DNA form, the CDR3 reads TGTGCCAGCTCTGACAGCAGCTCCTACAATGAGCAGTTCTTC.